The 30 T cell receptor beta chains presented below share a single source sample, sequenced in a study of spatial heterogeneity in lung cancer. The study's findings and limits: Mutation counts in tumors were tracked by counts of expanded intratumoral alpha and beta TCRs.

Which antigens these TCRs recognize remains unknown. In TCRdb, the 5' RACE reads were re-called with MiXCR into one record per CDR3 protein. The sample includes over 9,000 distinct CDR3 sequences, roughly 15% of them seen just once. Time point meaning: sample taken at primary tumor resection. The source material was lung tumor tissue, sampled at surgery. The receptors were sampled from a male donor with early-stage non-small cell lung cancer.

This rearrangement joins TRBV5-1 to TRBJ2-1; 9 positions agree with TRBD2. This CDR3 is 16 amino acids long. Unmatched junction bases numbered 8, after V lost 0 bases and J lost 7 bases. The V gene's germline CDR1 is SGHRS and CDR2 YFSETQ. CDR3 protein: CASSLEGLAGMNEQFF. The CDR3 DNA sequence: TGCGCCAGCAGCTTGGAGGGGCTAGCGGGAATGAATGAGCAGTTCTTC.

In its sample, this clonotype was seen a few times. This chain joins TRBV28 and TRBJ2-3; no definite D call. Trimming stripped 5 bases from V and 3 bases from J, with 9 bases between. The germline gives CDR1 MDHEN, CDR2 SYDVKM. The CDR3 is made up of 13 amino acids. The CDR3 bases are TGTGCCAGCAGTACCCCAGGTACAGATACGCAGTATTTT. This sequence encodes CASSTPGTDTQYF.

This clonotype was seen many times. The chain joins TRBV30 to TRBJ1-3; the D gene is possibly TRBD1 (6 bases). Trimming stripped 5 bases from V and 0 bases from J, with 14 bases between. CDR1 and CDR2 (germline): GTSNPN, SVGIG (reference sequence). CDR3 size: 15 residues. CDR3 protein: CAWGGGQSSGNTIYF. Written as DNA, the CDR3 is TGTGCCTGGGGGGGGGGCCAGAGCTCTGGAAACACCATATATTTT. The full variable domain, completed using reference TRBV30 and TRBJ1-3, is SQTIHQWPATLVQPVGSPLSLECTVEGTSNPNLYWYRQAAGRGLQLLFYSVGIGQISSEVPQNLSASRPQDRQFILSSKKLLLSDSGFYLCAWGGGQSSGNTIYFGEGSWLTVV.

By frequency in the sample, this clonotype is medium-sized. The chain combines TRBV6-1 with TRBJ1-1; D is undetermined. Trimming removed 0 bases at V and 0 bases at J, with 11 bases between. This CDR3 spans 16 amino acids. Germline V gene lookup returns CDR1 MNHNS and CDR2 SASEGT. CDR3 in amino acids: CASSEARWSLNTEAFF. CDR3 bases: TGTGCCAGCAGTGAAGCGCGTTGGTCCCTGAACACTGAAGCTTTCTTT.

This clonotype was picked up one time. The J gene is TRBJ2-3, the V gene TRBV7-8; the D gene is possibly TRBD1 (5 bases). CDR1 and CDR2 from the germline V gene are SGHVS and FQNEAQ. The CDR3 contains 15 residues. V was pared by 0 bases and J by 4 bases, with 11 bases between. This CDR3 is CASSLAREFADTQYF. The CDR3 DNA follows: TGTGCCAGCAGCTTAGCCAGGGAATTCGCAGATACGCAGTATTTT.

In this sample, this clonotype turned up many times. The rearrangement links TRBV24-1 to TRBJ1-2, with 8 bases lining up with TRBD1. CDR1 and CDR2 (germline): KGHDR, SFDVKD. The CDR3 runs to 14 residues. V lost 3 bases to trimming and J lost 4 bases; unmatched junction nucleotides: 3. The CDR3 DNA reads TGTGCCACCAGTGATAGAGGGACAGGCTATGGCTACACCTTC. It codes for CATSDRGTGYGYTF.

V is TRBV20-1 and J is TRBJ2-3; 8 bases are a match to TRBD2. The CDR3 is 15 residues long. V shed 2 bases and J 5 bases; nucleotides not matched to a gene: 9. Germline V gene sequence: CDR1 DFQATT, CDR2 SNEGSKA (reference sequence). CDR3 coding DNA: TGCAGTGCTAGACGCCCAGCGGGAGCAGGAGATACGCAGTATTTT. This translates into CSARRPAGAGDTQYF.

This clonotype was recorded a few times. This chain joins TRBV28 and TRBJ2-3; unclear D gene. CDR1 is MDHEN and CDR2 is SYDVKM in the germline V gene. This CDR3 is built from 11 residues. The V and J ends lost 7 bases and 6 bases respectively, with 8 bases between them. In nucleotides, the CDR3 is TGTGCCAGCACAGTTTTTGATACGCAGTATTTT. This sequence encodes CASTVFDTQYF.

In its sample, this clonotype was seen many times. A much larger clone is a single base away; this may be a read error. This chain connects TRBV7-2 to TRBJ2-5, with D possibly TRBD1 on 7 matching bases. Per germline, CDR1 SGHTA and CDR2 FQGNSA. The CDR3 has 14 residues. Trimming stripped 8 bases from V and 2 bases from J, with 15 bases between. The CDR3 bases are TGTGCCAGCCAGGCAGGGGGGACACAAGAGACCCAGTACTTC. It codes for CASQAGGTQETQYF.

The chain combines TRBV3-1 with TRBJ2-3, with 10 bases lining up with TRBD2. Losses at the gene ends were 0 bases for V and 3 bases for J; bases not matched to a gene: 3. The CDR3 length is 16 residues. CDR1 is LGHDT, CDR2 YNNKEL, per germline (reference sequence). CDR3 in amino acids: CASSQDVGLATDTQYF. The CDR3 DNA is TGTGCCAGCAGCCAAGATGTGGGACTAGCGACAGATACGCAGTATTTT.

This clonotype was counted only a few times. The chain employs TRBV20-1 and TRBJ2-3; TRBD1 agrees at 7 bases. This CDR3 region has 15 residues. The junction had 7 bases not matched to a gene; V was cut back by 0 bases and J by 4 bases. In germline, CDR1 is DFQATT, CDR2 SNEGSKA (reference sequence). The CDR3 DNA follows: TGCAGTGCTAGAGACCTCTCTGACAGGGCAGATACGCAGTATTTT. This sequence encodes CSARDLSDRADTQYF.

This clonotype was observed many times. This sequence joins TRBV6-5 and TRBJ1-4, with TRBD1 as a possible D gene (5 bases). CDR3 length equals 14 residues. Looked up from germline, CDR1 is MNHEY and CDR2 is SVGAGI. V lost 6 bases, J lost 3 bases, and 11 bases lay in between. The CDR3 DNA sequence: TGTGCCAGCAGAGCGGGGGGAGCTAATGAAAAACTGTTTTTT. This translates into CASRAGGANEKLFF.

This clonotype was recorded many times. The V and J genes are TRBV6-5 and TRBJ1-5, with D possibly TRBD1 on 6 matching bases. The V and J ends lost 6 bases and 2 bases respectively, with 14 bases between them. This CDR3 contains 15 residues. Germline loops: CDR1 MNHEY, CDR2 SVGAGI. The CDR3 reads CASSPRGRGNQPQHF. The CDR3, as DNA: TGTGCCAGCAGCCCCCGGGGGCGCGGCAATCAGCCCCAGCATTTT.

V is TRBV14 and J is TRBJ1-2; D not resolved. V was cut by 5 bases and J by 3 bases, with 13 bases left in between. The length of the CDR3 is 14 residues. The germline CDR1 and CDR2 sequences are SGHDN and FVKESK. CDR3: CASSYGFEDYGYTF. The CDR3 DNA reads as TGTGCCAGCAGCTACGGGTTTGAGGACTATGGCTACACCTTC.

The sample holds a few counts of this clonotype. V gene TRBV20-1 combines with J gene TRBJ1-5; D may be TRBD1 (5 bases). V was pared by 2 bases and J by 1 base, with 9 bases between. The CDR3 runs to 14 residues. Looked up from germline, CDR1 is DFQATT and CDR2 is SNEGSKA (reference sequence). In DNA form, the CDR3 reads TGCAGTGCTAGATGGGGGATGAGCAATCAGCCCCAGCATTTT. Its protein is CSARWGMSNQPQHF.

The chain recombines TRBV5-1 with TRBJ2-3; D is perhaps TRBD2 (6 bases). Germline CDR1 reads SGHRS; CDR2 reads YFSETQ. The V gene lost 2 bases and the J gene lost 1 base, with 14 bases spanning the gap. The CDR3 is made up of 16 amino acids. This CDR3 reads CASSLFPASGTDTQYF. CDR3 bases: TGCGCCAGCAGCTTATTTCCGGCTAGCGGCACAGATACGCAGTATTTT.

This clonotype was recorded a few times. The V gene is TRBV11-1, the J gene TRBJ1-1, with a weak D call TRBD1 (5 bases). Trimming removed 5 bases from V and 5 bases from J, with 15 bases in between. Germline values: CDR1 SGHAT, CDR2 FQDESV (reference sequence). The CDR3 totals 14 residues. In DNA, the CDR3 is TGTGCCAGCAGCCATGCCGGGGAGGGGACTGAAGCTTTCTTT. Translation gives CASSHAGEGTEAFF. Full variable domain (missing parts from reference TRBV11-1 and TRBJ1-1): EAEVAQSPRYKITEKSQAVAFWCDPISGHATLYWYRQILGQGPELLVQFQDESVVDDSQLPKDRFSAERLKGVDSTLKIQPAELGDSAMYLCASSHAGEGTEAFFGQGTRLTVV.

At least ten counts were recorded for this clonotype. The chain recombines TRBV20-1 with TRBJ2-6, with unresolved D. Germline CDR1 is DFQATT and CDR2 is SNEGSKA (reference sequence). With 3 bases removed from V and 1 base from J, the gap between germline ends came to 13 bases. CDR3 size: 16 residues. DNA of the CDR3: TGCAGTGCTAGTTCTATGTTGGGTTCTGGGGCCAACGTCCTGACTTTC. Amino acids: CSASSMLGSGANVLTF.

This clonotype is classed as medium-sized. CDR3 DNA: TGTGCCAGCAGTCCTGGGGACCTTGGGAAGCAGTACTTC. It codes for CASSPGDLGKQYF. This rearrangement joins TRBV6-5 to TRBJ2-7; D assignment may be TRBD1 or TRBD2 (5 bases each). The germline V gene encodes CDR1 MNHEY and CDR2 SVGAGI. V was clipped by 5 bases and J by 8 bases, with 16 bases between them. The CDR3 covers 13 residues.

Many counts were recorded for this clonotype. The rearrangement uses TRBV9 and TRBJ1-3; TRBD1 agrees at 7 bases. The CDR3 spans 14 residues. V lost 5 bases to trimming and J lost 8 bases; unmatched junction nucleotides: 10. Germline values: CDR1 SGDLS, CDR2 YYNGEE. The CDR3 reads CASRGGGAEDTIYF. The CDR3 DNA follows: TGTGCCAGCAGGGGAGGGGGCGCAGAGGACACCATATATTTT.

This clonotype has ten or more counts. This chain joins TRBV7-9 and TRBJ1-2, with D maybe TRBD1 (5 bases). Germline V CDR1 and CDR2: SEHNR, FQNEAQ (reference sequence). The CDR3 totals 15 residues. The V and J ends lost 5 bases and 4 bases respectively, with 17 bases between them. CDR3 coding DNA: TGTGCCAGCAGCCAAGGACAAATGAACGCCTATGGCTACACCTTC. Its translation: CASSQGQMNAYGYTF.

V usage is TRBV10-3 and J usage is TRBJ2-7; D gene uncertain. This CDR3 has 12 amino acids. The V and J ends lost 4 bases and 7 bases respectively, with 11 bases between them. Looked up from germline, CDR1 is ENHRY and CDR2 is SYGVKD. The CDR3 coding sequence is TGTGCCATCAGTGTCGGCAGCCAGGAGCAGTACTTC. Protein: CAISVGSQEQYF.

This clonotype was seen repeatedly, ten times or more. The rearrangement uses TRBV20-1 and TRBJ1-1; TRBD1 matches at 10 bases. This CDR3 region has 15 residues. Germline lookup yields CDR1 DFQATT and CDR2 SNEGSKA (reference sequence). The ends lost 3 bases at V and 7 bases at J; junction bases unmatched: 11. In DNA form, the CDR3 reads TGCAGTGCTAGTCCCGGGACAGGGGCTTCAATTGAAGCTTTCTTT. Translated: CSASPGTGASIEAFF.

This chain connects TRBV28 to TRBJ2-1; 15 bases map to TRBD2. After removal of 6 bases from V and 8 bases from J, the junction contained 2 bases not matched to a gene. Germline CDR1 reads MDHEN; CDR2 reads SYDVKM. The CDR3 runs 14 residues. The CDR3 protein is CASRGLAGGYEQFF. The CDR3 region has the DNA TGTGCCAGCAGGGGACTAGCGGGAGGCTATGAGCAGTTCTTC. The whole variable domain, remainder taken from reference TRBV28 and TRBJ2-1, is DVKVTQSSRYLVKRTGEKVFLECVQDMDHENMFWYRQDPGLGLRLIYFSYDVKMKEKGDIPEGYSVSREKKERFSLILESASTNQTSMYLCASRGLAGGYEQFFGPGTRLTVL.

This clonotype was detected many times. The chain uses TRBV18 and TRBJ2-1; D might be TRBD2 (5 bases). From germline, CDR1 is KGHSH and CDR2 LQKENI. V was trimmed by 3 bases and J by 7 bases, leaving 19 bases between them. The CDR3 has 16 residues. The DNA for the CDR3 is TGTGCCAGCTCACCGAGGGCTAGTCCCACCCTGAATGAGCAGTTCTTC. It specifies CASSPRASPTLNEQFF. The whole variable domain, filled in from reference TRBV18 and TRBJ2-1, reads NAGVMQNPRHLVRRRGQEARLRCSPMKGHSHVYWYRQLPEEGLKFMVYLQKENIIDESGMPKERFSAEFPKEGPSILRIQQVVRGDSAAYFCASSPRASPTLNEQFFGPGTRLTVL.

This clonotype was picked up many times. The rearrangement uses TRBV28 and TRBJ1-5; 9 nucleotides line up with TRBD1. This CDR3 has 16 amino acids. V lost 5 bases, J lost 7 bases, and 12 bases stayed unmatched. Germline V lookup: CDR1 MDHEN, CDR2 SYDVKM. CDR3 in amino acids: CASSPGQGMLKQPQHF. CDR3 DNA: TGTGCCAGCAGTCCGGGACAGGGTATGCTTAAACAGCCCCAGCATTTT.

This clonotype rates as medium-sized. The chain employs TRBV6-2 or TRBV6-3 and TRBJ2-1; a weak D match, TRBD2 (6 bases). The V gene's germline CDR1 is MNHEY and CDR2 SVGEGT. This CDR3 has 12 residues. Trimming removed 0 bases from V and 12 bases from J, with 9 bases in between. In nucleotides, the CDR3 is TGTGCCAGCAGTTACTCGGTGCGGGGGCAGTTCTTC. Its protein is CASSYSVRGQFF.

By proportion, this clonotype is medium-sized. The chain joins TRBV5-1 to TRBJ1-2; the D is unclear. CDR3 size: 15 residues. The V gene's germline CDR1 is SGHRS and CDR2 YFSETQ. V gave up 2 bases and J gave up 5 bases, with 16 bases separating them. The CDR3 DNA reads as TGCGCCAGCAGCTTCCTATTCGGGAAAAGATATGGCTACACCTTC. Its translation: CASSFLFGKRYGYTF.

The chain is built from TRBV10-1 and TRBJ2-3; the match to TRBD2 covers 8 bases. Germline lookup yields CDR1 WNHNN and CDR2 SYGVQD (reference sequence). CDR3 length: 14 amino acids. With 5 bases clipped from V and 0 bases from J, the junction kept 1 base outside the gene matches. The CDR3 is CASSLAGSTDTQYF. The DNA of the CDR3 is TGCGCCAGCAGTCTAGCGGGTAGCACAGATACGCAGTATTTT.

This clonotype was seen repeatedly, ten times or more. V and J are TRBV20-1 and TRBJ2-1; 7 bases map to TRBD2. The CDR3 has 13 amino acids. Germline values: CDR1 DFQATT, CDR2 SNEGSKA (reference sequence). The junction had 6 bases not matched to a gene; V was cut back by 3 bases and J by 7 bases. The CDR3 loop is CSARQWGGNEQFF. The CDR3 nucleotides are TGCAGTGCTAGGCAATGGGGGGGGAATGAGCAGTTCTTC.